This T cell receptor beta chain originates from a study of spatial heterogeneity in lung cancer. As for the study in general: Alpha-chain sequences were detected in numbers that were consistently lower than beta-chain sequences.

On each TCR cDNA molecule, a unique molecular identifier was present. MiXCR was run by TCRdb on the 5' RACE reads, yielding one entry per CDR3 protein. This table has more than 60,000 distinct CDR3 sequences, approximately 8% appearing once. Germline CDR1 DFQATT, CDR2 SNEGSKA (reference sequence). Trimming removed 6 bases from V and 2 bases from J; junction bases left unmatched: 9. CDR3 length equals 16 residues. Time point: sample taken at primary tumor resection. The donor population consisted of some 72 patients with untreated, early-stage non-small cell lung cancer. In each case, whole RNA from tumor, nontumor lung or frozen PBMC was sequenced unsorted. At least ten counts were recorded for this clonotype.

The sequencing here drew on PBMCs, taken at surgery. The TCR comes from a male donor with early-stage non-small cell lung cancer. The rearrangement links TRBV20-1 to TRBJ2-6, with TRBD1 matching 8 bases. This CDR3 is CSAVALTGAGANVLTF. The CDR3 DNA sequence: TGCAGTGCCGTGGCCCTGACAGGGGCTGGGGCCAACGTCCTGACTTTC.